This T cell receptor beta chain derives from a study of metastatic and nonmetastatic thyroid tumors. Study-wide background: Across peripheral blood and tumor or nodule tissue samples taken from malignant and benign thyroid patients, the repertoires were compared with one another.

There are 17 residues in the CDR3. Germline V gives CDR1 SGHAT, CDR2 FQNNGV. V dropped 4 bases and J dropped 4; count of bases not matched to a gene: 8. Notes on the study in general: When malignant thyroid tumors were compared with benign nodules, TCR beta diversity was reportedly significantly higher in the malignant tumors. This held in both blood and tumor samples.

As handled by the study authors: The distant-metastasis classifier for papillary thyroid cancer was built from CDR3 differences across clinicopathological groups. TCRdb re-clonotyped the PCR reads through MiXCR. TCRdb, not the authors, supplied the V and J calls. The sample holds over 65,000 clones, around 12% seen once. This clone was recorded at least ten times. Antigen unknown. Each patient went into thyroid surgery without having received any treatment. This receptor was identified in a female donor with papillary thyroid cancer or a benign thyroid nodule (not recorded which). Some clones in this sample may be carry-over from other donors' samples. Material for sequencing was tumor tissue. The V call is TRBV11-2, the J call TRBJ2-3; 13 bases fit TRBD2. CDR3 DNA sequence: TGTGCCAGCAGCTATCGGACTAGCGGGAGTGGGGCAGATACGCAGTATTTT. Protein: CASSYRTSGSGADTQYF.